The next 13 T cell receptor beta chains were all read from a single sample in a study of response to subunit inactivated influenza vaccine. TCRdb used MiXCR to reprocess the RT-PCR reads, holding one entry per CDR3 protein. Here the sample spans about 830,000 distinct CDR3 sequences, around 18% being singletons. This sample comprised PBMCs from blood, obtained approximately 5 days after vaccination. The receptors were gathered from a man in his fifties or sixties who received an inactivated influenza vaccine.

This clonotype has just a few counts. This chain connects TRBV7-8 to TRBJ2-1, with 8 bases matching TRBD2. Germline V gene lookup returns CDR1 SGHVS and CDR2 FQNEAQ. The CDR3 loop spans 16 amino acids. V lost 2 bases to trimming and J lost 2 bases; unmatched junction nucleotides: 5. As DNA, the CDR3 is TGTGCCAGCAGCTTAACAGCGGGAGTAACCTACAATGAGCAGTTCTTC. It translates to CASSLTAGVTYNEQFF.

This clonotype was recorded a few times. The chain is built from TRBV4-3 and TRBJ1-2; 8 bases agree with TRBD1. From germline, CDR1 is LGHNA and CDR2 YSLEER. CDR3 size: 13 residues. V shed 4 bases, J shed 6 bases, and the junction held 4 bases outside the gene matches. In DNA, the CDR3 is TGCGCCAGCAGCCGCCAGACAGGGGATGGCTACACCTTC. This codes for CASSRQTGDGYTF.

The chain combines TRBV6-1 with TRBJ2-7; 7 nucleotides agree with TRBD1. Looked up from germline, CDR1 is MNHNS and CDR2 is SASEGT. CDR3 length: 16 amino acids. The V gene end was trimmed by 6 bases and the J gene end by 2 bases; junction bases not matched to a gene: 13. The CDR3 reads CASSRDSLTTTYEQYF. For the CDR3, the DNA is TGTGCCAGCAGCCGGGACAGCCTTACTACAACCTACGAGCAGTACTTC.

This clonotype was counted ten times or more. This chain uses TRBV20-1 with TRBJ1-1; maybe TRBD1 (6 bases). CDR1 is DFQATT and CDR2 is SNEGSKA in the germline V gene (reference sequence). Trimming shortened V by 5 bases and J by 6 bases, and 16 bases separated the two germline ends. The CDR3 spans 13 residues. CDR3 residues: CSAWVSGASEAFF. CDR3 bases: TGCAGTGCTTGGGTTTCAGGGGCGTCTGAAGCTTTCTTT.

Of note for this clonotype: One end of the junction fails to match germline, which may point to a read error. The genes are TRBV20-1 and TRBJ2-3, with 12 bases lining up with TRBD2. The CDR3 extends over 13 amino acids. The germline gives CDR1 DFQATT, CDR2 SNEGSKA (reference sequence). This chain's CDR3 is CRASGGAPDTQYF. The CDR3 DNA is TGCAGGGCTAGCGGGGGGGCGCCAGATACGCAGTATTTT.

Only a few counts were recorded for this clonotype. The CDR3 DNA follows: TGTGCCAGCAGTTTAGACACGTCGTCCTACGAGCAGTACTTC. The encoded protein is CASSLDTSSYEQYF. The gene calls are TRBV28 and TRBJ2-7, with D uncertain. This CDR3 region has 14 residues. Trimming took 2 bases from V and 1 from J, leaving 9 bases between them. The germline V gene has CDR1 MDHEN and CDR2 SYDVKM. Full variable domain (missing parts from reference TRBV28 and TRBJ2-7): DVKVTQSSRYLVKRTGEKVFLECVQDMDHENMFWYRQDPGLGLRLIYFSYDVKMKEKGDIPEGYSVSREKKERFSLILESASTNQTSMYLCASSLDTSSYEQYFGPGTRLTVT.

CDR3 amino acids: CASSSDRAAKNIQYF. The CDR3, as DNA: TGTGCCAGCAGCTCTGACAGGGCTGCCAAAAACATTCAGTACTTC. The rearrangement uses TRBV7-9 and TRBJ2-4, with 7 nucleotides matching TRBD1. This CDR3 spans 15 amino acids. The germline CDR1 and CDR2 sequences are SEHNR and FQNEAQ (reference sequence). Trimming removed 4 bases from V and 1 base from J; junction bases left unmatched: 4.

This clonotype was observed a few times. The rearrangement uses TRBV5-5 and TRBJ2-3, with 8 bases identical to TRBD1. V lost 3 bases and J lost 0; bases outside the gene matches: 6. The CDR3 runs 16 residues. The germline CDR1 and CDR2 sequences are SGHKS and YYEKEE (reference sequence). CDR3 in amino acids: CASSWGDRTSTDTQYF. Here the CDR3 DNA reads TGTGCCAGCAGCTGGGGGGACAGGACTAGCACAGATACGCAGTATTTT.

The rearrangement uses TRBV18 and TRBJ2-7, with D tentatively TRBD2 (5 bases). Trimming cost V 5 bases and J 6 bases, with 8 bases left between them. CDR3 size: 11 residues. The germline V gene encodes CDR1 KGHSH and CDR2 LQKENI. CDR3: CASSNGGEQYF. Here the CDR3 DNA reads TGTGCCAGCTCAAACGGAGGCGAGCAGTACTTC.

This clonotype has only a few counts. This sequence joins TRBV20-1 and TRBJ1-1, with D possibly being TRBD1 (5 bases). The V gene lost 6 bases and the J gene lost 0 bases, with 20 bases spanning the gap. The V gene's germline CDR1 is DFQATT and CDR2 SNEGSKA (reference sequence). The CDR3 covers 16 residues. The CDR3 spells CSALGLERGLNTEAFF. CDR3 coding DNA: TGCAGTGCCCTGGGACTGGAGAGAGGCCTGAACACTGAAGCTTTCTTT.

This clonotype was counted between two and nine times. The CDR3 spells CASSLATLRTDTQYF. CDR3 bases: TGTGCCAGCAGCTTAGCTACCCTCCGTACAGATACGCAGTATTTT. V gene TRBV7-2 combines with J gene TRBJ2-3; D is undetermined. V was shortened by 0 bases and J by 3 bases, with 10 bases between the two germline ends. The CDR3 is made up of 15 amino acids. The germline V gene encodes CDR1 SGHTA and CDR2 FQGNSA. The full variable domain, rest sourced from reference TRBV7-2 and TRBJ2-3, is GAGVSQSPSNKVTEKGKDVELRCDPISGHTALYWYRQSLGQGLEFLIYFQGNSAPDKSGLPSDRFSAERTGGSVSTLTIQRTQQEDSAVYLCASSLATLRTDTQYFGPGTRLTVL.

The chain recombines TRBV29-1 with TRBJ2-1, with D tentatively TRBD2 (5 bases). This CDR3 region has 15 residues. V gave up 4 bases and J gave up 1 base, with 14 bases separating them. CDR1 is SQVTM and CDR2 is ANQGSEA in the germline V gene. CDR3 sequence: CSVVFVRVSYNEQFF. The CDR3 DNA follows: TGCAGCGTTGTGTTCGTGAGGGTATCCTACAATGAGCAGTTCTTC.

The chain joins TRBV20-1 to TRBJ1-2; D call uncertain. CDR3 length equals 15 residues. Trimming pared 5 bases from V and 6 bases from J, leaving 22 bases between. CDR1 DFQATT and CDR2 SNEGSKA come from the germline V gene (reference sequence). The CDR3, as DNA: TGCAGTGCTTCGACCCTGGCCCGAGCGGTAAATGGCTACACCTTC. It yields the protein CSASTLARAVNGYTF.